The clone carrying this TCR beta chain was picked up a small number of times. As yet, its antigen is unknown. These data are taken from a study of cytomegalovirus exposure and HLA in healthy donors. General study points: Later, an analysis found that common viral pathogens appeared to be linked with several of the most significant clusters. TCR beta chain V- and J-gene trimming was linked, in a later analysis, to a missense variant in DCLRE1C.

Healthy people donating bone marrow made up the donors. Use of 60 Vbeta and 13 Jbeta primers characterized the PCR. Original handling: In a later analysis, the count reached some 83 million unique TCR beta chains, with around 10 million shared. Sequencing was performed with immunoSEQ multiplex PCR; in TCRdb, only in-frame clones are kept and a portion is missing. V, J and clone size are taken as reported in that table, and D and trimming were inferred from the DNA itself. The sample comprises fewer than 200,000 clones, 70% to 80% of which are singletons, and roughly 0.82% rests with the top ten. The CDR3 covers 13 residues. Germline V gene data show CDR1 as SGDLS and CDR2 as YYNGEE. V lost 7 bases to trimming and J lost 5 bases, with 15 bases between them.

The TCR sequence derives from a female donor in good health and CMV-seronegative. The V and J genes are TRBV9 and TRBJ1-2; perhaps TRBD1 as D (6 bases). The sequencing sample was made of PBMCs. The CDR3 nucleotides are TGTGCCAGCTCCGATGGGGGCGGGTATGGCTACACCTTC. It specifies CASSDGGGYGYTF.